This TCR beta chain came from a study of T cell responses to AZD1222 COVID-19 vaccine. Trimming cost V 5 bases and J 6 bases, with 13 bases left between them. The CDR3 sequence is 13 residues long. Germline CDR1 SGHAT, CDR2 FQNNGV. The protocol was immunoSEQ multiplex PCR, while the TCRdb copy is restricted to in-frame clones and leaves out a portion. The sample has about 130,000 clones; 88% are singletons. This clonotype was sampled from an adult in good health. The sample here was peripheral blood, taken on day 0 of AZD1222 vaccination. This chain links TRBV11-2 with TRBJ1-1; unclear D gene. The CDR3 here is CASSTRTFAEAFF. The CDR3 DNA follows: TGTGCCAGCAGCACCCGAACTTTCGCTGAAGCTTTCTTT.